Following are 8 T cell receptor beta chains from one sample sequenced in a study of brain T cells in children with intractable seizures. Only in-frame clones appear in the TCRdb table, and some are missing; sequencing was by immunoSEQ multiplex PCR. The sample lists approximately 60,000 clones; 90% to 96% were seen once. The sample was peripheral blood, taken at surgery. The source of these receptors is a boy in the first two years of life with focal cortical dysplasia and intractable seizures.

This rearrangement joins TRBV19 to TRBJ2-7; D possibly uses TRBD1 or TRBD2 (5 bases each). CDR3 size: 17 residues. The germline CDR1 and CDR2 sequences are LNHDA and SQIVND (reference sequence). The germline V and J ends were trimmed by 1 base and 2 bases, with 18 bases remaining between them. In nucleotides, the CDR3 is TGTGCCAGTAGTATAGGACCCCCGGGAAAGGGGACCTACGAGCAGTACTTC. This translates into CASSIGPPGKGTYEQYF.

The rearrangement joins TRBV9 to TRBJ1-2, with a tentative D call TRBD1 (6 bases). The CDR3 contains 15 residues. With 3 bases removed from V and 6 bases from J, the gap between germline ends came to 18 bases. Germline lookup yields CDR1 SGDLS and CDR2 YYNGEE. DNA for the CDR3: TGTGCCAGCAGCGAGCGACGGCAGGGGACTGATGGCTACACCTTC. Translating gives CASSERRQGTDGYTF.

This clone was seen once. The chain is built from TRBV19 and TRBJ1-1; 11 bases agree with TRBD1. The J segment lost 4 bases and the V segment lost 8 bases, leaving 3 bases of the junction unmatched. The CDR3 spans 13 residues. Germline CDR1 LNHDA, CDR2 SQIVND (reference sequence). The CDR3 region has the DNA TGTGCCAGTGGGACAGGGGGGTTCACTGAAGCTTTCTTT. It is translated as CASGTGGFTEAFF.

The V gene is TRBV12-3 or TRBV12-4, the J gene TRBJ2-1; D possibly uses TRBD1 or TRBD2 (5 bases each). The V end was cut by 3 bases, the J end by 15 bases, with 12 bases between. The CDR3 contains 11 residues. This CDR3 is CASSFEGLPFF. The CDR3 DNA is TGTGCCAGCAGTTTCGAGGGGCTCCCGTTCTTC.

The V call is TRBV3-1 (or the pseudogene TRBV3-2), the J call TRBJ2-1, with unresolved D. In germline, CDR1 is LGHDT, CDR2 YNNKEL (reference sequence). There are 14 residues in the CDR3. V lost 4 bases to trimming and J lost 0 bases, with 7 bases between them. CDR3 nucleotide sequence: TGTGCCAGCAGCCCCCGAGACTCCTACAATGAGCAGTTCTTC. Its translation: CASSPRDSYNEQFF.

Here the CDR3 reads CASSPRGAGNIQYF. The CDR3 DNA reads as TGTGCCAGCAGTCCTCGGGGGGCAGGCAACATTCAGTACTTC. The V gene is TRBV5-5, the J gene TRBJ2-4; tentatively, D is TRBD2 (7 bases). V was trimmed by 5 bases and J by 7 bases, leaving 16 bases between them. Germline V gene sequence: CDR1 SGHKS, CDR2 YYEKEE (reference sequence). The CDR3 spans 14 residues.

This clone appeared once. This chain joins TRBV19 and TRBJ2-1, with 7 bases lining up with TRBD2. The germline CDR1 and CDR2 sequences are LNHDA and SQIVND (reference sequence). The CDR3 runs 16 residues. Trimming cost V 0 bases and J 4 bases; bases outside gene matches: 6. The CDR3 nucleotides are TGTGCCAGTAGTATAGATTGGGCGGGAGTGTACAATGAGCAGTTCTTC. Translated, it gives CASSIDWAGVYNEQFF. The full variable domain, its missing parts supplied by reference TRBV19 and TRBJ2-1, is DGGITQSPKYLFRKEGQNVTLSCEQNLNHDAMYWYRQDPGQGLRLIYYSQIVNDFQKGDIAEGYSVSREKKESFPLTVTSAQKNPTAFYLCASSIDWAGVYNEQFFGPGTRLTVL.

The V gene is TRBV6-1, the J gene TRBJ2-3; TRBD2 aligns across 12 bases. The germline CDR1 and CDR2 sequences are MNHNS and SASEGT. CDR3 length: 19 residues. V lost 1 base to trimming and J lost 0 bases; unmatched junction nucleotides: 8. The CDR3 coding sequence is TGTGCCAGCAGTGAAGTGGGGCTACTAGCGGGGGGTAGCACAGATACGCAGTATTTT. This encodes CASSEVGLLAGGSTDTQYF.